Described below is a single TCR beta chain sequence and its context. Its antigen is currently unknown. CDR3 length equals 14 residues. The V gene lost 3 bases and the J gene lost 5 bases, with 12 bases spanning the gap. CDR1 and CDR2 (germline): SGHTA, FQGNSA. These data belong to a study of T cell responses to AZD1222 COVID-19 vaccine. The assay was immunoSEQ multiplex PCR, and TCRdb's table has in-frame clones only and misses some. The sample contains some 180,000 clones, roughly 91% of which appear only once. Study-wide results and limits: Clonal diversity was possibly underestimated, and the donors were mostly white British, with more females. Baseline seropositivity occurred in only a handful of AZD1222 recipients.

The clonotype originates from an adult who received the AZD1222 COVID-19 vaccine. The rearrangement uses TRBV7-2 and TRBJ2-3, with D unresolved. Source: peripheral blood, taken 28 days after the second AZD1222 dose. The CDR3 DNA reads TGTGCCAGCAGCTTGGTCCTCAAGGTAGATACGCAGTATTTT. Residues: CASSLVLKVDTQYF.